These 12 T cell receptor beta chains were sequenced from one sample in a study of glioma-infiltrating T cells. Amplification of TCR alpha and beta CDR3 regions from RNA used iRepertoire nested multiplex PCR. TCRdb re-derived calls from the multiplex PCR reads in MiXCR, one entry per CDR3 protein. Of about 410,000 distinct CDR3 sequences listed, roughly 41% were seen once; the top ten hold around 12%. Sequenced: glioma tissue, nonneoplastic brain tissue, or PBMCs (not recorded which). These receptors were collected from a human donor with low-grade glioma or glioblastoma, undergoing nonglioma brain surgery, or in good health (not recorded which).

V gene TRBV7-2 combines with J gene TRBJ2-1; 9 nucleotides match TRBD2. V shed 4 bases and J 8 bases; nucleotides not matched to a gene: 12. Germline assignment: CDR1 SGHTA and CDR2 FQGNSA. CDR3 length equals 16 residues. The CDR3 bases are TGTGCCAGCAGCTCATCCGGGACTAGCAAGGGATATGAGCAGTTCTTC. Its translation is CASSSSGTSKGYEQFF.

There are many counts of this clonotype. The chain uses TRBV6-2 or TRBV6-3 and TRBJ2-7; no definite D call. This CDR3 spans 11 amino acids. V lost 4 bases and J lost 4, with 5 bases in between. The V gene's germline CDR1 is MNHEY and CDR2 SVGEGT. CDR3 DNA: TGTGCCAGCAGTTGGAAGTACGAGCAGTACTTC. Translated, it gives CASSWKYEQYF.

This clonotype was found a few times. This chain uses TRBV28 with TRBJ2-7; TRBD2 agrees at 8 bases. The length of the CDR3 is 14 residues. The junction had 7 bases not matched to a gene; V was cut back by 6 bases and J by 3 bases. Germline V gene data show CDR1 as MDHEN and CDR2 as SYDVKM. CDR3 sequence: CASSTTGGFYEQYF. CDR3 DNA: TGTGCCAGCAGCACGACGGGAGGGTTCTACGAGCAGTACTTC.

This clonotype was seen a handful of times. The chain couples TRBV7-3 to TRBJ1-2; D not certain. CDR3 length: 14 amino acids. CDR1 is SGHTA, CDR2 FQGTGA, per germline. Trimming shortened V by 5 bases and J by 4 bases, and 14 bases separated the two germline ends. The CDR3 protein is CASSPTGGIYGYTF. For the CDR3, the DNA is TGTGCCAGCAGCCCCACCGGAGGGATCTATGGCTACACCTTC.

The V call is TRBV28, the J call TRBJ2-7; D may correspond to TRBD1 or TRBD2 (5 bases each). CDR1 and CDR2 (germline): MDHEN, SYDVKM. The V end was cut by 7 bases, the J end by 2 bases, with 12 bases between. The CDR3 is 13 residues long. The CDR3 here is CASTMTAAYEQYF. CDR3 coding DNA: TGTGCCAGCACCATGACAGCGGCCTACGAGCAGTACTTC.

V and J are TRBV20-1 and TRBJ1-2; no clear D gene. Germline V lookup: CDR1 DFQATT, CDR2 SNEGSKA (reference sequence). Deletions cut 1 base from V and 0 bases from J, with 9 bases between. CDR3 length equals 14 residues. The CDR3 DNA reads TGCAGTGCTAGAGTGCCCCGAGCTAACTATGGCTACACCTTC. Its protein is CSARVPRANYGYTF.

J is TRBJ1-2 and V is TRBV2; weak D call: TRBD1 (6 bases). This CDR3 has 13 amino acids. CDR1 and CDR2 (germline): SNHLY, FYNNEI. With 7 bases removed from V and 7 bases from J, the gap between germline ends came to 16 bases. CDR3 sequence reads: CASIGEQGVGYTF. The CDR3 region has the DNA TGTGCCAGCATCGGGGAACAGGGAGTTGGCTACACCTTC.

Remarks on this clonotype: Sequence at one end of the junction differs from germline and may be a read error. V is TRBV20-1 and J is TRBJ1-1, with D unclear. The CDR3 is 12 amino acids. Germline V gives CDR1 DFQATT, CDR2 SNEGSKA (reference sequence). CDR3: CSARRVGTGAFF. In DNA, the CDR3 is TGCAGTGCTAGACGGGTGGGCACTGGAGCTTTCTTT.

The J gene is TRBJ1-2, the V gene TRBV7-9; 7 bases line up with TRBD1. From germline, CDR1 is SEHNR and CDR2 FQNEAQ (reference sequence). The CDR3 covers 12 residues. With 5 bases clipped from V and 8 bases from J, the junction kept 5 bases outside the gene matches. The CDR3 DNA sequence: TGTGCCAGCAGCGACAGGGTTGGCGGCTACACCTTC. As protein: CASSDRVGGYTF. The full variable domain, with the rest looked up from reference TRBV7-9 and TRBJ1-2, is DTGVSQNPRHKITKRGQNVTFRCDPISEHNRLYWYRQTLGQGPEFLTYFQNEAQLEKSRLLSDRFSAERPKGSFSTLEIQRTEQGDSAMYLCASSDRVGGYTFGSGTRLTVV.

This clonotype has ten or more counts. This chain connects TRBV7-2 to TRBJ1-3; tentatively, D is TRBD1 (5 bases). The germline gives CDR1 SGHTA, CDR2 FQGNSA. The CDR3 covers 14 residues. V was cut by 5 bases and J by 1 base, with 9 bases left in between. The CDR3 reads CASSPGGSGNTIYF. DNA of the CDR3: TGTGCCAGCAGCCCCGGGGGGTCTGGAAACACCATATATTTT.

Details on this clonotype: This may come from a read error, since a much larger clone is one base off. The chain has TRBV4-2 and TRBJ2-7; D could derive from TRBD1 or TRBD2 (5 bases each). The CDR3 covers 14 residues. Per the germline V gene, CDR1 is LGHNA and CDR2 is YNFKEQ. The CDR3 region is CTSERAAGSNEQYF. CDR3 sequence (DNA): TGTACCAGCGAAAGAGCGGCAGGGTCTAACGAGCAGTACTTC.

As to this clonotype: Its ends do not fully match the called genes, so a read error is possible. This rearrangement joins TRBV6-5 to TRBJ1-1; a possible D gene is TRBD1 (5 bases). The CDR3 is made up of 16 amino acids. The germline V gene has CDR1 MNHEY and CDR2 SVGAGI. CDR3 DNA sequence: TGTGCCAGCAGTTACCCGGGAGAGGGGAGAAACACTAAAGCTTTCTTT. As protein: CASSYPGEGRNTKAFF.